This TCR beta chain originates from a study of T-cell reconstitution after alpha-beta-depleted transplantation in children. Concerning this clonotype itself: Antigen specificity is unknown.

Findings of the study overall: The origin of alpha-beta T cells about two months after transplant was reportedly several hundred expanded graft clones. T-cell counts and diversity were attributed mostly to newly produced T cells one year after transplant.

The CDR3 sequence is 14 residues long. Trimming took off 4 bases at V and 8 bases at J, with 13 bases between the two ends. CDR1 SGHRS and CDR2 YFSETQ come from the germline V gene. TCRbeta library preparation incorporated unique molecular identifiers. TCRdb re-called the PCR reads through MiXCR, storing one row per CDR3 protein. The table has about 220,000 distinct CDR3 sequences, around a sixth seen once; the top ten hold just under 45%. This specimen consisted of PBMCs, mostly from graft donor cells, obtained 360 days after TCRalphabeta/CD19-depleted stem cell transplant. The origin of this receptor is a male patient under 10 years old who had a stem cell transplant for acute lymphoblastic leukemia, so the T cells may come from the graft donor. The rearrangement uses TRBV5-1 and TRBJ1-6, with D possibly matching TRBD1 (5 bases). In DNA form, the CDR3 reads TGCGCCAGCAGCGTCAGCAGGGAGGATTCACCCCTCCACTTT. Residues: CASSVSREDSPLHF.